This T cell receptor (beta chain) was sequenced in a study of T-cell reconstitution after alpha-beta-depleted transplantation in children. Overall study results and limits: Day-60 TCRbeta diversity that was high in some patients was derived from surviving recipient T cells and thymic progenitors. A year post-transplant, T-cell counts and diversity derived mostly from newly produced T cells.

The germline V gene encodes CDR1 GTSNPN and CDR2 SVGIG (reference sequence). Losses at the gene ends were 2 bases for V and 7 bases for J; bases not matched to a gene: 13. This CDR3 comprises 16 residues. Unique molecular identifiers were used in preparing the TCRbeta library. One entry per CDR3 protein, called by TCRdb with MiXCR from the PCR reads. In the table there are hundreds of thousands of distinct CDR3 sequences, more than 15% of which are singletons. Concerning this clonotype: Its antigen is undetermined.

This TCR derives from a male patient between 2 and 10 years old who had a stem cell transplant for acute lymphoblastic leukemia, so the T cells may come from the graft donor. Sequencing was performed on PBMCs, mostly from graft donor cells, taken 360 days after TCRalphabeta/CD19-depleted stem cell transplant. The rearrangement joins TRBV30 to TRBJ1-5; 8 bases map to TRBD1. The CDR3 DNA follows: TGTGCCTGGAGTTCCCCGGACAGGGTTTGGGGACAGCCCCAGCATTTT. It encodes CAWSSPDRVWGQPQHF.